A single sample gave rise to the 11 T cell receptor beta chains below, sequenced in a study of blood T cell repertoires in COVID-19. TCRdb's copy holds only in-frame clones and misses some; the assay was immunoSEQ multiplex PCR. The sample consists of under 150,000 clones, more than 75% of them appearing once. Sequencing input: peripheral blood. The receptor set was obtained from a woman aged 45-59 years who had recovered from COVID-19.

Regarding this clone: The sample holds other DNA sequences that translate to the same CDR3. The V call is TRBV7-2, the J call TRBJ2-5; 10 positions agree with TRBD2. Germline V gene sequence: CDR1 SGHTA, CDR2 FQGNSA. After removal of 2 bases from V and 5 bases from J, the junction contained 5 bases not matched to a gene. The CDR3 totals 15 residues. CDR3 residues: CASSLQRGGGETQYF. The CDR3 DNA is TGTGCCAGCAGCTTACAGCGGGGGGGCGGGGAGACCCAGTACTTC.

About this clone: Germline and junction disagree at one end, which may indicate a read error. The J gene is TRBJ1-3, the V gene TRBV9, with 8 positions matching TRBD1. The CDR3 is 17 residues long. Germline V gene data show CDR1 as SGDLS and CDR2 as YYNGEE. DNA for the CDR3: TGTGCCAGCAGCGTTAACAGGGGGGCTGATTCTGGTAACACCATATATTTT. Translation: CASSVNRGADSGNTIYF.

The chain carries TRBV3-1 (or the pseudogene TRBV3-2) and TRBJ1-2; D call uncertain. Germline CDR1 reads LGHDT; CDR2 reads YNNKEL (reference sequence). The length of the CDR3 is 13 residues. V dropped 4 bases and J dropped 8 bases, with 14 bases sitting between them. Here the CDR3 DNA reads TGTGCCAGCAGCCCGACGGGTGGAGGGGGCTACACCTTC. The encoded protein is CASSPTGGGGYTF.

The J gene is TRBJ1-1, the V gene TRBV28; 10 nucleotides line up with TRBD1. CDR1 and CDR2 from the germline V gene are MDHEN and SYDVKM. J was trimmed by 4 bases and V by 4 bases; bases with no gene match: 9. The CDR3 is made up of 16 amino acids. The CDR3 region is CASSYGDRGPGTEAFF. The CDR3 DNA reads as TGTGCCAGCAGTTACGGTGACAGGGGGCCTGGCACTGAAGCTTTCTTT.

The chain combines TRBV7-2 with TRBJ2-2; D perhaps matches TRBD2 (6 bases). The CDR3 covers 13 residues. Germline V gene sequence: CDR1 SGHTA, CDR2 FQGNSA. V lost 8 bases and J lost 1, with 8 bases in between. The CDR3 DNA sequence: TGTGCCAGCGGGCGGGGGAACACCGGGGAGCTGTTTTTT. Translated, it gives CASGRGNTGELFF.

The chain carries TRBV18 and TRBJ1-4; TRBD1 agrees at 7 bases. CDR3 length: 14 residues. Trimming at V came to 5 bases and at J to 5 bases, leaving 5 bases not matched to a gene. The germline V gene has CDR1 KGHSH and CDR2 LQKENI. In DNA form, the CDR3 reads TGTGCCAGCTCAATGGACAGGTTAAATGAAAAACTGTTTTTT. Translation: CASSMDRLNEKLFF.

This clone was found once. The rearrangement uses TRBV28 and TRBJ2-6; a possible D gene is TRBD2 (5 bases). CDR3 length: 15 residues. CDR1 is MDHEN and CDR2 is SYDVKM in the germline V gene. Trimming stripped 6 bases from V and 4 bases from J, with 13 bases between. The CDR3 loop reads CASSPGGSGANVLTF. CDR3 bases: TGTGCCAGCAGCCCCGGCGGGTCCGGGGCCAACGTCCTGACTTTC.

The chain has TRBV6-6 and TRBJ1-2; the match to TRBD1 covers 10 bases. Germline loops: CDR1 MNHNY, CDR2 SVGAGI (reference sequence). The CDR3 has 15 amino acids. V was pared by 0 bases and J by 5 bases, with 3 bases of the junction left unmatched. The CDR3 protein is CASSYSPGQGYGYTF. The CDR3 nucleotides are TGTGCCAGCAGTTACTCGCCGGGACAGGGGTATGGCTACACCTTC.

The V call is TRBV10-1, the J call TRBJ1-2; possible D gene TRBD1, 6 bases. Per the germline V gene, CDR1 is WNHNN and CDR2 is SYGVQD (reference sequence). Trimming left V 11 bases short and J 3 bases short, with 16 bases between. The CDR3 has 13 amino acids. CDR3 sequence reads: CAGGCRGHYGYTF. The CDR3 coding sequence is TGCGCCGGCGGGTGCAGGGGACACTATGGCTACACCTTC.

The chain has TRBV10-3 and TRBJ2-7, with 9 nucleotides matching TRBD2. This CDR3 has 13 amino acids. The V gene end was trimmed by 6 bases and the J gene end by 5 bases; junction bases not matched to a gene: 5. Germline values: CDR1 ENHRY, CDR2 SYGVKD. The CDR3 sequence is CAIRGAGGNEQYF. The CDR3 nucleotides read TGTGCCATCAGAGGAGCGGGAGGTAACGAGCAGTACTTC.

CDR3 region: CASSLTGSPYNEQFF. The CDR3 bases are TGTGCCAGCAGCTTGACAGGGTCCCCCTACAATGAGCAGTTCTTC. The chain carries TRBV7-2 and TRBJ2-1; the match to TRBD1 covers 7 bases. V lost 3 bases and J lost 2; bases outside the gene matches: 4. The germline V gene encodes CDR1 SGHTA and CDR2 FQGNSA. The CDR3 has 15 amino acids.